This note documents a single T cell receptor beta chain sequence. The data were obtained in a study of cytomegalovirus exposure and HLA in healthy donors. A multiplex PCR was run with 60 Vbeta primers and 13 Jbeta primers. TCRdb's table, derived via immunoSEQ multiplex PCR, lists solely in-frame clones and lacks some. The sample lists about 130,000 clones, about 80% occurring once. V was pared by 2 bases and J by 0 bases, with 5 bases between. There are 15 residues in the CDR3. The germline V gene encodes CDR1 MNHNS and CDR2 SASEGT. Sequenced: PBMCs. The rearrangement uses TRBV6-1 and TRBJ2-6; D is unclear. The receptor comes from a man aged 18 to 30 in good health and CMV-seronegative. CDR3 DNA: TGTGCCAGCAGTGAACAGTACTCTGGGGCCAACGTCCTGACTTTC. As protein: CASSEQYSGANVLTF.